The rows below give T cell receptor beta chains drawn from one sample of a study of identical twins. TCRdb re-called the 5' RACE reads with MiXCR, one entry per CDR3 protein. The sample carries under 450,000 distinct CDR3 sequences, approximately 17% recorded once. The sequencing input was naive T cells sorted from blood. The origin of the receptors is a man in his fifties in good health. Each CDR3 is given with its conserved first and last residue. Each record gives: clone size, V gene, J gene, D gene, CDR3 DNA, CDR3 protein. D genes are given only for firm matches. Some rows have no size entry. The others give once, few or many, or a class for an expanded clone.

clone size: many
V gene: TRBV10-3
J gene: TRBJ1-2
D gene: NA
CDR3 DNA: TGTGCCATCAGCGTCGATTTGGGGGGCGCAGAAGGCTACACCTTC
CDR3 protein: CAISVDLGGAEGYTF

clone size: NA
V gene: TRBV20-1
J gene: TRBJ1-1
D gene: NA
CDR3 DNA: TGCAGTGCTAGAATCGGGCGGACGAACACTGAAGCTTTCTTT
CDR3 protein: CSARIGRTNTEAFF

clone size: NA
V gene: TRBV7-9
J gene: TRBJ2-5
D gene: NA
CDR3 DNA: TGTGCCAGCAGCTTAGCGTGGTCTAGCGAACTCCAAGAGACCCAGTACTTC
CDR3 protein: CASSLAWSSELQETQYF

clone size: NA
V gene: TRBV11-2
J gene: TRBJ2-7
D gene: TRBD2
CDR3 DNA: TGTGCCAGCAGCCACTCGGGAGGAGACTACGAGCAGTACTTC
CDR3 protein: CASSHSGGDYEQYF

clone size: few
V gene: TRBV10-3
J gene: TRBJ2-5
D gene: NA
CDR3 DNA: TGTGCCATCAGTGACTACCCCTCGGAGACCCAGTACTTC
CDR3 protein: CAISDYPSETQYF

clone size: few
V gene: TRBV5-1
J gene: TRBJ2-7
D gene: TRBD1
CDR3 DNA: TGCGCCAGCAGCTTGGGGACAGGTTTAAACTACGAGCAGTACTTC
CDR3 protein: CASSLGTGLNYEQYF

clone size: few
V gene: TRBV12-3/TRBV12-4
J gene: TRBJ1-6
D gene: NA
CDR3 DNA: TGTGCCAGCATGGGTGTGGGAGGAACCTATAATTCACCCCTCCACTTT
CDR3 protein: CASMGVGGTYNSPLHF

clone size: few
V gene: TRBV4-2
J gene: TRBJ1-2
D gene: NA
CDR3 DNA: TGTGCCAGCAGCCAAGAATCAGGGTCTGGCTACACCTTC
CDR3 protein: CASSQESGSGYTF

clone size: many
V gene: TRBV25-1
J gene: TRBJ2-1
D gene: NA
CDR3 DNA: TGTGCCAGCAGTGAAGACTTCCTACCCTACAATGAGCAGTTCTTC
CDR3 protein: CASSEDFLPYNEQFF

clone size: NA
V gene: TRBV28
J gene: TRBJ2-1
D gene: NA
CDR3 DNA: TGTGCCAGCAGCCCCACGACAACCTCCTACAATGAGCAGTTCTTC
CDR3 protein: CASSPTTTSYNEQFF

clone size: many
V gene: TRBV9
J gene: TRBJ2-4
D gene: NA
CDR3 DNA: TGTGCCAGCAGCTCTTTGAGGGGGCGGGAGGAACTAGCCAAAAACATTCAGTACTTC
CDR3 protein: CASSSLRGREELAKNIQYF

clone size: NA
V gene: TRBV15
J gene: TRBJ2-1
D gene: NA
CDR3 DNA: TGTGCCACCAGCAGTTCTGGGGGATCCAGGGATGAGCAGTTCTTC
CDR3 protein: CATSSSGGSRDEQFF

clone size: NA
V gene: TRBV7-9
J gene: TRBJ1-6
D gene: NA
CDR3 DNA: TGTGCCAGCAGCTTATTGGGTTCACCCCTCCACTTT
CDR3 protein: CASSLLGSPLHF

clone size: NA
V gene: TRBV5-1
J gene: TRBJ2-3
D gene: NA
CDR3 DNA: TGCGCCAGCAGCTTGAGGATTAGCGCGGCAGATACGCAGTATTTT
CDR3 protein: CASSLRISAADTQYF

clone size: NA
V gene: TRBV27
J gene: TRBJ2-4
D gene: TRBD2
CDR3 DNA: TGTGCCAGCAGTAAGGGACTAGCTAGAGCCAAAAACATTCAGTACTTC
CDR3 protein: CASSKGLARAKNIQYF

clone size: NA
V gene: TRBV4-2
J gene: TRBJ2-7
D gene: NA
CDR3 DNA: TGTGCCAGCAGCCAAGAAGCGTCCAGCTCCTACGAGCAGTACTTC
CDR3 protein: CASSQEASSSYEQYF

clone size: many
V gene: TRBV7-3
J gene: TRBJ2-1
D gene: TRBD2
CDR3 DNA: TGTGCCAGCAGCTTAAGTAGCGGGAGCGGGGAGCAGTTCTTC
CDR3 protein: CASSLSSGSGEQFF

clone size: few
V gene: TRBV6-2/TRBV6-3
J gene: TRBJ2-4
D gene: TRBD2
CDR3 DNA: TGTGCCAGCAGTTACGAGGGAGGGTTCGGAAACATTCAGTACTTC
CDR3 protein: CASSYEGGFGNIQYF

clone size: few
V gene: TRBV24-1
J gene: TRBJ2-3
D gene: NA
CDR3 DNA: TGTGCCACCAGTGAGTTCACTACAGATACGCAGTATTTT
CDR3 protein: CATSEFTTDTQYF

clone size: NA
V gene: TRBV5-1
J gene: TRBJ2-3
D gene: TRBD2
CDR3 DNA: TGCGCCAGCAGCGGGGGACTAGTCACAGATACGCAGTATTTT
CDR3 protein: CASSGGLVTDTQYF

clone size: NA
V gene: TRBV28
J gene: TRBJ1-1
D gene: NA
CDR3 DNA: TGTGCCACCAGTTTGCAAGGACTCCCTGAAGCTTTCTTT
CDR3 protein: CATSLQGLPEAFF

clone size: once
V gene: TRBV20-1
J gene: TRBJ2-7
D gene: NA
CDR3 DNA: TGCAGTGCTAGTGGGGGGGCTGGCTACGAGCAGTACTTC
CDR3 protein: CSASGGAGYEQYF

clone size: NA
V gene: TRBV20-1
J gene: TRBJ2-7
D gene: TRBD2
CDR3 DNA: TGCAGTGTCGAGTTACTAGCGGGGGGGGGCTCCTACGAGCAGTACTTC
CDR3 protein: CSVELLAGGGSYEQYF

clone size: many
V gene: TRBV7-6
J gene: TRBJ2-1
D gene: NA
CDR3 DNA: TGTGCCAGCAGCTTTATCGGACAGCCCTACAATGAGCAGTTCTTC
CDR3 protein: CASSFIGQPYNEQFF

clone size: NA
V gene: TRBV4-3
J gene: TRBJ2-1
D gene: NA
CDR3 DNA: TGCGCCAGCAGCCAAGAGAGAAGTGCCTACAATGAGCAGTTCTTC
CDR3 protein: CASSQERSAYNEQFF

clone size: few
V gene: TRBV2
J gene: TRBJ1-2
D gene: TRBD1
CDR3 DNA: TGTGCCAGCAGTGAAACGCCAGGGGGAATAGATGGCTACACCTTC
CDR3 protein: CASSETPGGIDGYTF